This T cell receptor beta chain is drawn from a study of immune characterization of retroperitoneal liposarcoma. TCRdb re-derived calls from the PCR reads in MiXCR, one entry per CDR3 protein. This sample yields some 1,600 distinct CDR3 sequences, of which around 50% are seen a single time; less than 25% belongs to the top ten. The sequence was collected from a female donor with retroperitoneal liposarcoma. Sample: tumor tissue.

CDR3 bases: TGTGCCAGCAGTGACAAGGGAAACGAGGGTCCATCCTACGAGCAGTACTTC. Translated: CASSDKGNEGPSYEQYF. The gene calls are TRBV25-1 and TRBJ2-7; D is possibly TRBD2 (5 bases). Per the germline V gene, CDR1 is MGHDK and CDR2 is SYGVNS. V was cut by 3 bases and J by 1 base, with 19 bases left in between. The CDR3 contains 17 residues.